The sequence of this T cell receptor (beta chain) was determined in a study of blood T cell repertoires in COVID-19 (dated by TCRdb to between 2020 and 2021). Background for the entire study: Samples from collaborators originated in the United States, Italy and Spain and spanned both the acute and convalescent phases of COVID-19. The dataset comprised deeply sampled blood TCRbeta repertoires from subjects exposed to, actively infected with, or recovered from COVID-19. Where available, HLA class I and class II types were taken from metadata supplied by the sample provider and were not determined by assay-based typing. The repertoires were released in a freely available public database intended as a resource for research on the immune response to SARS-CoV-2. The sample metadata nearly always contained a de-identified subject ID, COVID-19 status, age in years and sex. Samples were obtained from the ongoing ImmuneRACE study (first 160 participants) and from over a thousand subjects provided by 6 global collaborators. The prospective study material was composed of cDNA or gDNA derived from T cells, B-cell-depleted T cells, or PBMCs. General findings and caveats noted by the study authors: The amount of clinical and demographic metadata varied by source and participant and was provided uncurated.

Taken from the germline V gene, the CDR1 and CDR2 loops are MGHRA and YSYEKL. The CDR3 holds 16 amino acids from the cysteine to the phenylalanine. The CDR3 DNA has 48 bases and is translated from base 1. V is shortened by 0 bases, J by 6 bases, and the region joining them spans 17 bases. In the prospective study, participants were roughly 18 to 100 years old, resided in about two dozen geographic areas of the United States, and were enrolled through a virtual design. In the prospective study, cohorts were assigned on the basis of participant-reported clinical history obtained from a screening survey and a study questionnaire. Exposed participants were defined as having been in contact with someone with a PCR-confirmed or clinician-diagnosed COVID-19 case within 2 weeks of study entry. In the prospective study, mobile phlebotomists collected whole blood, serum and a nasopharyngeal or oropharyngeal swab from each participant. Additional blood draws and questionnaires over an approximately two-month period could optionally be provided by prospective study participants. Blood samples from the prospective study were shipped frozen or at room temperature prior to DNA extraction.

The immunoSEQ Assay, a bias-controlled multiplex PCR, was used to amplify TCRbeta CDR3 regions from genomic DNA. The paper's data handling went like this. The number of nucleated cells in each sample was estimated from the amplification of reference gene primers within the assay. To quantify the absolute abundance of each unique TCRbeta CDR3 rearrangement, sequence reads were collapsed and filtered. Productive Simpson clonality was computed per sample as the square root of Simpson's diversity index over productive rearrangements. This is the immuneACCESS table as TCRdb keeps it, with only in-frame sequences that have V and J called. A part of the clones is gone; compared with another copy, unresolved V genes explain less than half, and the rest is unexplained. V and J calls and clone size come straight from that table; D and trimming were deduced from the DNA. This sample lists a few hundred thousand clones; approximately 82% were detected once. The ten largest clones represent about 5% of the sample.

About this clone: Its recognized antigen is unknown. No quality values exist for individual bases; no much larger clone is one base distant.

This TCR came from a man in his forties who had been exposed to COVID-19. The chain employs TRBV4-1 and TRBJ1-1; the D gene is perhaps TRBD1, on 6 matching bases. The sample comprised PBMCs or T cells enriched from blood (not recorded which). The base sequence is TGCGCCAGCAGCCAAGATCCTTTTGGGGGCATCGCTGAAGCTTTCTTT. Translation gives CASSQDPFGGIAEAFF.